One and the same sample provided the 18 T cell receptor beta chains below, sequenced in a study of shared clonotypes between healthy human individuals. Using immunoSEQ multiplex PCR, the repertoire was profiled, and TCRdb retains in-frame clones only, with some absent. There are hundreds of thousands of clones in the sample; 97% occur only once, and 0.055% to 0.07% lies in the top ten. The sequencing input was naive CD4+ T cells sorted from blood. The subset here: CD45RA+ positively selected. The receptors derive from a woman aged 30 to 39 in good health.

The chain employs TRBV19 and TRBJ1-2; 7 nucleotides align to TRBD1. Trimming took 8 bases from V and 3 from J; bases not matched to a gene: 6. Germline V gene lookup returns CDR1 LNHDA and CDR2 SQIVND (reference sequence). The CDR3 has 13 residues. The CDR3 bases are TGTGCCAGTCGACAGGGAAGTTACTATGGCTACACCTTC. It translates to CASRQGSYYGYTF.

The chain recombines TRBV6-1 with TRBJ1-1; the D is unclear. Deletions cut 2 bases from V and 4 bases from J, with 11 bases between. CDR3 length: 14 amino acids. Germline V CDR1 and CDR2: MNHNS, SASEGT. CDR3 sequence reads: CASSESGLSTEAFF. Here the CDR3 DNA reads TGTGCCAGCAGTGAATCGGGCCTAAGCACTGAAGCTTTCTTT.

This clone was recorded only once. The same CDR3 arises from other DNA sequences in this sample as well. V gene TRBV5-1 combines with J gene TRBJ2-3; a weak D match, TRBD2 (5 bases). The germline CDR1 and CDR2 sequences are SGHRS and YFSETQ. The CDR3 extends over 14 amino acids. With 2 bases removed from V and 1 base from J, the gap between germline ends came to 8 bases. CDR3: CASSFVSGTDTQYF. The DNA of the CDR3 is TGCGCCAGCAGCTTCGTTAGCGGCACAGATACGCAGTATTTT.

The chain links TRBV6-1 to TRBJ2-1, with 9 bases aligning to TRBD1. J gave up 8 bases and V 4 bases, and 9 bases lay outside the gene matches. Germline-derived CDR1 and CDR2 are MNHNS and SASEGT. CDR3 length: 15 residues. The CDR3 is CASSVPGTGFDEQFF. The CDR3 DNA sequence: TGTGCCAGCAGTGTTCCCGGGACAGGGTTCGATGAGCAGTTCTTC.

J is TRBJ1-2 and V is TRBV2; D possibly corresponds to TRBD1 (5 bases). CDR3 size: 15 residues. Germline assignment: CDR1 SNHLY and CDR2 FYNNEI. The germline V and J ends were trimmed by 4 bases and 9 bases, with 21 bases remaining between them. CDR3 nucleotide sequence: TGTGCCAGCAGTGGCCTGGGCAGGGATTTGATGAGCTACACCTTC. Translated, it gives CASSGLGRDLMSYTF.

This chain connects TRBV7-8 to TRBJ2-2; possibly TRBD1 for D (7 bases). The CDR3 spans 14 residues. V shed 0 bases and J shed 8 bases, with 10 bases lying between them. Germline loops: CDR1 SGHVS, CDR2 FQNEAQ. Here the CDR3 DNA reads TGTGCCAGCAGCTTAGCCAGGGGGGCGGGGGAGCTGTTTTTT. Translating gives CASSLARGAGELFF.

The V gene is TRBV6-5, the J gene TRBJ1-5; D unclear. The CDR3 has 13 residues. Looked up from germline, CDR1 is MNHEY and CDR2 is SVGAGI. The V and J ends lost 6 bases and 7 bases respectively, with 13 bases between them. Here the CDR3 reads CASRINSRQPQHF. In DNA form, the CDR3 reads TGTGCCAGCAGGATCAATAGTAGGCAGCCCCAGCATTTT.

The rearrangement links TRBV28 to TRBJ2-2; the match to TRBD1 covers 8 bases. CDR1 MDHEN and CDR2 SYDVKM come from the germline V gene. The CDR3 loop spans 14 amino acids. V lost 5 bases, J lost 4 bases, and 3 bases stayed unmatched. The CDR3 loop reads CASSLGQGTGELFF. CDR3 in DNA: TGTGCCAGCAGTCTCGGACAGGGCACCGGGGAGCTGTTTTTT.

This chain uses TRBV18 with TRBJ2-1, with unresolved D. The CDR3 extends over 13 amino acids. Germline V gene data show CDR1 as KGHSH and CDR2 as LQKENI. The V and J ends lost 3 bases and 4 bases respectively, with 7 bases between them. As DNA, the CDR3 is TGTGCCAGCTCACCTTTAGAGTACAATGAGCAGTTCTTC. It yields the protein CASSPLEYNEQFF.

The genes are TRBV13 and TRBJ2-7; 7 bases map to TRBD1. Germline trimming cut 5 bases from V and 2 bases from J; bases unmatched to any gene: 9. CDR1 PRHDT and CDR2 FYEKMQ come from the germline V gene (reference sequence). The CDR3 has 15 residues. This chain's CDR3 is CASSNTGDAPYEQYF. The CDR3 DNA sequence: TGTGCCAGCAGCAACACAGGGGACGCACCCTACGAGCAGTACTTC.

The CDR3 coding sequence is TGTGCCAGCAGACTGGGGACAGGGACGGGCGGCTACACCTTC. This translates into CASRLGTGTGGYTF. The V and J genes are TRBV6-5 and TRBJ1-2, with 9 bases lining up with TRBD1. The CDR3 length is 14 residues. Germline CDR1 MNHEY, CDR2 SVGAGI. The junction had 10 bases not matched to a gene; V was cut back by 6 bases and J by 8 bases.

The rearrangement uses TRBV7-3 and TRBJ2-7, with a tentative D call TRBD2 (6 bases). Germline assignment: CDR1 SGHTA and CDR2 FQGTGA. The CDR3 sequence is 15 residues long. The V end lost 5 bases, the J end lost 2 bases, and 16 bases lay between the germline ends. The CDR3 region has the DNA TGTGCCAGCAGCACCCAAGGAGGGCCCCCCTACGAGCAGTACTTC. This gives the protein CASSTQGGPPYEQYF.

V gene TRBV7-9 combines with J gene TRBJ1-4, with D possibly being TRBD1 (5 bases). Trimming pared 5 bases from V and 3 bases from J, leaving 13 bases between. This CDR3 region has 15 residues. Looked up from germline, CDR1 is SEHNR and CDR2 is FQNEAQ (reference sequence). CDR3 in DNA: TGTGCCAGCAGCCCCCAGGGTCGGCCTAATGAAAAACTGTTTTTT. It is translated as CASSPQGRPNEKLFF.

This sequence joins TRBV10-1 and TRBJ1-4, with D unclear. The CDR3 has 11 amino acids. The germline CDR1 and CDR2 sequences are WNHNN and SYGVQD (reference sequence). The germline V and J ends were trimmed by 2 bases and 7 bases, with 2 bases remaining between them. The CDR3, as DNA: TGCGCCAGCAGTGAGGGTGAAAAACTGTTTTTT. It is translated as CASSEGEKLFF.

This chain joins TRBV6-5 and TRBJ2-2; D gene ambiguous. Germline V gene lookup returns CDR1 MNHEY and CDR2 SVGAGI. This CDR3 is built from 14 residues. The V end lost 11 bases, the J end lost 0 bases, and 13 bases lay between the germline ends. The CDR3 is CACSQNANTGELFF. CDR3 nucleotides: TGTGCCTGTTCCCAGAACGCGAACACCGGGGAGCTGTTTTTT.

The gene calls are TRBV10-1 and TRBJ1-2; TRBD1 is a possible D gene (5 bases). In germline, CDR1 is WNHNN, CDR2 SYGVQD (reference sequence). V gave up 4 bases and J gave up 8 bases, with 11 bases separating them. CDR3 size: 12 residues. The CDR3: CASSGQGLGYTF. In DNA, the CDR3 is TGCGCCAGCAGTGGCCAGGGTCTCGGCTACACCTTC.

The V call is TRBV28, the J call TRBJ1-1; D is perhaps TRBD1 (6 bases). Germline CDR1 is MDHEN and CDR2 is SYDVKM. The CDR3 sequence is 18 residues long. Trimming cost V 2 bases and J 4 bases, with 23 bases left between them. The CDR3 sequence: CASSLMTGRRKVGTEAFF. The CDR3 DNA follows: TGTGCCAGCAGTTTAATGACAGGTAGAAGGAAAGTGGGCACTGAAGCTTTCTTT.

The rearrangement links TRBV5-8 to TRBJ1-2; no clear D gene. The CDR3 sequence is 14 residues long. The V gene lost 4 bases and the J gene lost 1 base, with 11 bases spanning the gap. The germline gives CDR1 SGHTS, CDR2 YDEGEE. The CDR3 DNA reads TGTGCCAGCAGCCACCTCCAAGTTAACTATGGCTACACCTTC. Translating it yields CASSHLQVNYGYTF.